These T cell receptor beta chains were read from a single sample in a study of T cell changes during pregnancy in multiple sclerosis. Libraries were prepared by immunoSEQ multiplex PCR; TCRdb keeps only in-frame clonotypes and omits some of them. This sample yields over 45,000 clones, of which roughly 92% are seen a single time; less than 3.5% belongs to the top ten. Here the sequenced sample was peripheral blood, taken in the third trimester of pregnancy. The receptors shown here come from a female donor in good health, enrolled as a control in a pregnancy study. CDR3s include the opening cysteine and the closing phenylalanine or tryptophan. Each record gives: CDR3 length, V gene, clone size, J gene, CDR3 protein. The size entry is marked missing in some rows and otherwise reads once, few, many or a size class.

14,TRBV27,.,.,CASSRKTESYEQYF
15,TRBV18,.,TRBJ1-1,CASSRDRDTTTEAFF
13,TRBV29-1,many,TRBJ2-2,CSVGTMNTGELFF
15,TRBV7-2,.,TRBJ1-1,CASSSRDSGVVEAFF
20,TRBV19,once,TRBJ2-1,CASSFRPGQGAPSSYNEQFF
14,TRBV5-5,few,TRBJ1-2,CASSSPGQGNGYTF
13,TRBV7-9,.,TRBJ1-1,CASSFGGGQQAFF
15,TRBV11-3,.,TRBJ1-3,CASTGAPVSGNTIYF
15,TRBV6-5,.,TRBJ2-1,CASSYAGGPGYEQFF
16,TRBV5-6,.,TRBJ1-2,CASSLPGRGEAVGYTF
14,TRBV18,.,TRBJ2-7,CASSPPEDSYEQYF
15,TRBV7-2,.,TRBJ2-1,CASSLPTGSYNEQFF
16,TRBV5-1,.,TRBJ2-3,CASSLVGQGNTDTQYF
15,TRBV10-2,.,TRBJ1-2,CASSAIQGAIYGYTF
15,TRBV13,.,TRBJ2-5,CASSSLTSNQETQYF
18,TRBV4-2,.,TRBJ2-7,CASSQVLAGGHRVYEQYF
16,TRBV7-7,few,TRBJ2-7,CASSLRATSRSYEQYF
13,TRBV11-3,.,TRBJ2-7,CASSFSGLGEQYF
15,TRBV19,.,TRBJ2-1,CASMTSGSFYNEQFF
15,TRBV4-2,.,TRBJ1-3,CASSQEDGRRNTIYF
16,TRBV5-1,.,TRBJ2-1,CASSLNQRGFYNEQFF
13,TRBV7-9,.,TRBJ1-2,CASSVQGAEGYTF
16,TRBV5-1,.,TRBJ2-3,CASSFGTSGSTDTQYF
10,TRBV6-5,.,TRBJ2-7,CATPPIEQYF
15,TRBV4-3,.,TRBJ2-7,CASSFSGTGEYEQYF
16,TRBV5-1,.,TRBJ1-1,CASSSNVQGLNTEAFF
16,TRBV5-1,.,TRBJ2-1,CASSWVLGSSYNEQFF
13,TRBV6-1,.,TRBJ1-2,CASSERANYGYTF
13,TRBV10-3,.,TRBJ2-4,CASGQGKENIQYF
14,TRBV2,.,TRBJ2-7,CASSDSGDPYEQYF
13,TRBV6-5,few,TRBJ1-1,CASSVTEDTEAFF
14,TRBV2,.,TRBJ1-2,CASSEDGLNYGYTF
13,TRBV28,.,TRBJ2-7,CASGPTGPYEQYF
15,TRBV15,.,TRBJ1-5,CATSRDGGSNQPQHF
14,TRBV9,.,TRBJ2-2,CASNRDRAGGELFF
14,TRBV10-3,.,TRBJ1-1,CAISETGTNTEAFF
16,TRBV27,.,TRBJ2-3,CASSSGSGSYTDTQYF
15,TRBV5-4,.,TRBJ2-3,CASSLNGGSTDTQYF
19,TRBV7-2,.,TRBJ2-2,CASSLDSGRGFANTGELFF
12,TRBV29-1,.,TRBJ2-5,CSVATGEETQYF